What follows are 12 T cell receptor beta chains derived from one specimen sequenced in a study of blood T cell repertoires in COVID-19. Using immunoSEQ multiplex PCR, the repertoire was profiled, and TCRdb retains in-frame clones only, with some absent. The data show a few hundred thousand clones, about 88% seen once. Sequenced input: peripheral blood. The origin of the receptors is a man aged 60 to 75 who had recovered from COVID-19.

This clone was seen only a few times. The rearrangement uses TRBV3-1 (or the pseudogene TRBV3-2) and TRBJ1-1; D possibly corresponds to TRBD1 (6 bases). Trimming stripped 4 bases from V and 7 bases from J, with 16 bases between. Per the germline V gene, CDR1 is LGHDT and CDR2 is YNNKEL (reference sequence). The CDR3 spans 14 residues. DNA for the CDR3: TGTGCCAGCAGCCGAAAACAGGGAGCCCTTGAAGCTTTCTTT. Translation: CASSRKQGALEAFF.

Here the CDR3 reads CASSEAETGLNQPQHF. The CDR3 DNA sequence: TGTGCCAGCAGTGAAGCGGAGACAGGGCTCAATCAGCCCCAGCATTTT. The rearrangement uses TRBV6-1 and TRBJ1-5, with 7 bases matching TRBD1. Germline V gene data show CDR1 as MNHNS and CDR2 as SASEGT. There are 16 residues in the CDR3. Losses at the gene ends were 0 bases for V and 3 bases for J; bases not matched to a gene: 5.

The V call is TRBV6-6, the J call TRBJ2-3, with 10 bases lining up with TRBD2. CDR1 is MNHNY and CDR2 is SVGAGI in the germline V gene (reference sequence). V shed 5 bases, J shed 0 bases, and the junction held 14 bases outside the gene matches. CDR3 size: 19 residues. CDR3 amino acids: CASSRRAGGKRSSTDTQYF. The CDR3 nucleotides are TGTGCCAGCAGTCGGAGAGCGGGGGGGAAAAGGTCTAGCACAGATACGCAGTATTTT.

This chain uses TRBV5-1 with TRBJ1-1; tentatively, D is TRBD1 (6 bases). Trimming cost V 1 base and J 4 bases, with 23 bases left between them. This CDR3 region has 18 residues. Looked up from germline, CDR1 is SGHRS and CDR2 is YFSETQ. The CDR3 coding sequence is TGCGCCAGCAGCTTGTTATCCCATGGGGGGGGCACGGGCACTGAAGCTTTCTTT. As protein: CASSLLSHGGGTGTEAFF.

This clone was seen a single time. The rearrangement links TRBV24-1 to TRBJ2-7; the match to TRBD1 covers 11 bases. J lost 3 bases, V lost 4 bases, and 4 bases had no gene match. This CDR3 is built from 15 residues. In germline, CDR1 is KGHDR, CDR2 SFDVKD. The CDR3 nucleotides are TGTGCCACCAGTGACCCCGGGACAGGGGGCTACGAGCAGTACTTC. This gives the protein CATSDPGTGGYEQYF.

CDR3 nucleotide sequence: TGTGCCAGCAGCCCTACAGGGTTGCCCTATGGCTACACCTTC. As protein: CASSPTGLPYGYTF. The chain couples TRBV7-3 to TRBJ1-2, with a possible D match to TRBD1 (6 bases). The CDR3 covers 14 residues. Trimming took 5 bases from V and 4 from J, leaving 14 bases between them. Per the germline V gene, CDR1 is SGHTA and CDR2 is FQGTGA.

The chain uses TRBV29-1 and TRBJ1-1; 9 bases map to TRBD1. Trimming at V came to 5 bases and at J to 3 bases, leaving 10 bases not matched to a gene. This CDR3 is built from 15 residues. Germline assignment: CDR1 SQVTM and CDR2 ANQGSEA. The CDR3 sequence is CSVHRTGVMDTEAFF. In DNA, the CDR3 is TGCAGCGTTCACCGGACAGGGGTTATGGACACTGAAGCTTTCTTT.

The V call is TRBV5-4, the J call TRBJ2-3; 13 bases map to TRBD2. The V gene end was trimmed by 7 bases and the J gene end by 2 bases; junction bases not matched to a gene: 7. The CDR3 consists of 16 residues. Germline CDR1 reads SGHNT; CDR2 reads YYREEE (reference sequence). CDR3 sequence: CASGRTSGGNTDTQYF. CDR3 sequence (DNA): TGTGCCAGCGGACGGACTAGCGGGGGAAACACAGATACGCAGTATTTT. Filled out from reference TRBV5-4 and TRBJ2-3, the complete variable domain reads ETGVTQSPTHLIKTRGQQVTLRCSSQSGHNTVSWYQQALGQGPQFIFQYYREEENGRGNFPPRFSGLQFPNYSSELNVNALELDDSALYLCASGRTSGGNTDTQYFGPGTRLTVL.

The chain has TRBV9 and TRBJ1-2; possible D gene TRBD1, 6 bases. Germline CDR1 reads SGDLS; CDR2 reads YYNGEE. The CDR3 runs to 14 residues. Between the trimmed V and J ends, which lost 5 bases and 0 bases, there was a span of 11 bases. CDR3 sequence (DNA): TGTGCCAGCAGTGGTGGGGGCTCTAACTATGGCTACACCTTC. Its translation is CASSGGGSNYGYTF.

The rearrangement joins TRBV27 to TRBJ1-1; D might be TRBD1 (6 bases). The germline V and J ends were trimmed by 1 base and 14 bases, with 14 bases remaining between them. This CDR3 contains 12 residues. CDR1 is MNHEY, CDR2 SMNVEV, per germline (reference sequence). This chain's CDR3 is CASSLLGQAFFF. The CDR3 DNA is TGTGCCAGCAGTTTATTGGGACAAGCCTTCTTCTTT.

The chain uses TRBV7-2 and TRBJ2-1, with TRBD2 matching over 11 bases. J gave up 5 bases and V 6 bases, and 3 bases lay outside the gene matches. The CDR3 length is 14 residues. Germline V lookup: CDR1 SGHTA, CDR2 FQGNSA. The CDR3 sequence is CASRVAGGNNEQFF. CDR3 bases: TGTGCCAGCAGGGTAGCGGGGGGGAACAATGAGCAGTTCTTC.

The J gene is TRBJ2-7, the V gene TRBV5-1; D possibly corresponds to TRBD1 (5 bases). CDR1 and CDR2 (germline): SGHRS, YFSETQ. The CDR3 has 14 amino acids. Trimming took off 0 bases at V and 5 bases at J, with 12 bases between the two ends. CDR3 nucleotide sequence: TGCGCCAGCAGCTTGGCGGAGCAGGGCGACGAGCAGTACTTC. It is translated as CASSLAEQGDEQYF. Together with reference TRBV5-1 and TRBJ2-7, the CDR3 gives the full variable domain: KAGVTQTPRYLIKTRGQQVTLSCSPISGHRSVSWYQQTPGQGLQFLFEYFSETQRNKGNFPGRFSGRQFSNSRSEMNVSTLELGDSALYLCASSLAEQGDEQYFGPGTRLTVT.